The 27 T cell receptor beta chains presented below share a single source sample, sequenced in a study of quantifying T cell responses using KT2 cells. On the study more broadly: Reverse transcription used primers in the TCR alpha and beta constant regions.

Each cDNA got a UMI-containing oligo ligated at its 3' end. The first PCR ran approximately 4 cycles with an equimolar RC1.1 and RC1.2 beta primer mix. Via MiXCR, TCRdb re-called the UMI-ligation and nested PCR reads, giving one row per CDR3 protein. The sample lists tens of thousands of distinct CDR3 sequences; around 12% were seen once. The sample taken for sequencing was PBMCs spiked with cells of the T cell clone KT2. The receptors were sampled from a human donor.

This clonotype appeared a few times. The rearrangement uses TRBV5-1 and TRBJ1-1, with D perhaps TRBD1 (6 bases). The CDR3 loop spans 16 amino acids. Trimming took 4 bases from V and 0 from J, leaving 16 bases between them. Germline CDR1 reads SGHRS; CDR2 reads YFSETQ. CDR3 nucleotides: TGCGCCAGCAGCAGAACTCGACAGGACATGAACACTGAAGCTTTCTTT. This translates into CASSRTRQDMNTEAFF.

The chain uses TRBV6-5 and TRBJ2-7; 10 bases fit TRBD1. Trimming took 6 bases from V and 6 from J; bases not matched to a gene: 5. The V gene's germline CDR1 is MNHEY and CDR2 SVGAGI. This CDR3 has 13 residues. CDR3 sequence reads: CASRDRGRGEQYF. CDR3 nucleotide sequence: TGTGCCAGCAGAGACAGGGGGCGAGGCGAGCAGTACTTC.

V usage is TRBV5-4 and J usage is TRBJ2-1, with D perhaps matching TRBD2 (6 bases). The length of the CDR3 is 15 residues. Germline V CDR1 and CDR2: SGHNT, YYREEE (reference sequence). Trimming took 2 bases from V and 4 from J, leaving 13 bases between them. CDR3 region: CASSLLAGTYNEQFF. The CDR3 DNA sequence: TGTGCCAGCAGCTTACTTGCGGGGACTTACAATGAGCAGTTCTTC.

V and J are TRBV6-2 or TRBV6-3 and TRBJ2-2, with a weak D call TRBD2 (6 bases). Germline V gene sequence: CDR1 MNHEY, CDR2 SVGEGT. The CDR3 contains 16 residues. V was pared by 6 bases and J by 3 bases, with 17 bases between. The CDR3 DNA follows: TGTGCCAGCAGACCACTCCCTAGCGACTACACCGGGGAGCTGTTTTTT. Translating it yields CASRPLPSDYTGELFF.

This clonotype was found many times. The chain uses TRBV13 and TRBJ1-1, with D possibly matching TRBD1 (5 bases). From germline, CDR1 is PRHDT and CDR2 FYEKMQ (reference sequence). The CDR3 totals 14 residues. Trimming took 3 bases from V and 4 from J, leaving 12 bases between them. The DNA for the CDR3 is TGTGCCAGCAGCTTCGCAGGGATGGCCACTGAAGCTTTCTTT. Protein product: CASSFAGMATEAFF.

This clonotype was seen many times. The chain couples TRBV6-5 to TRBJ2-7, with a tentative D call TRBD2 (7 bases). Germline CDR1 MNHEY, CDR2 SVGAGI. Trimming removed 2 bases from V and 2 bases from J, with 13 bases in between. This CDR3 spans 15 amino acids. CDR3 sequence: CASSYRGAKAYEQYF. CDR3 nucleotides: TGTGCCAGCAGTTACCGGGGGGCGAAAGCCTACGAGCAGTACTTC.

The rearrangement joins TRBV20-1 to TRBJ2-2; TRBD2 aligns across 13 bases. Germline V lookup: CDR1 DFQATT, CDR2 SNEGSKA (reference sequence). Losses at the gene ends were 1 base for V and 6 bases for J; bases not matched to a gene: 5. This CDR3 has 16 amino acids. CDR3: CSARVATSGGSGELFF. In nucleotides, the CDR3 is TGCAGTGCTAGAGTCGCGACTAGCGGGGGGTCCGGGGAGCTGTTTTTT.

This clonotype was seen ten or more times. The J gene is TRBJ2-7, the V gene TRBV20-1, with 7 bases matching TRBD2. There are 13 residues in the CDR3. Per germline, CDR1 DFQATT and CDR2 SNEGSKA (reference sequence). V was clipped by 7 bases and J by 4 bases; unmatched bases: 10. CDR3 bases: TGCAGTGTGACAGACACGGGGGGTTACGAGCAGTACTTC. Protein product: CSVTDTGGYEQYF.

There are a few counts of this clonotype. V and J are TRBV2 and TRBJ1-1; D unclear. The CDR3 is 12 residues long. From germline, CDR1 is SNHLY and CDR2 FYNNEI. Trimming pared 4 bases from V and 1 base from J, leaving 4 bases between. As DNA, the CDR3 is TGTGCCAGCAGTGCCGGGAACACTGAAGCTTTCTTT. Its translation is CASSAGNTEAFF.

This clonotype has just a few counts. The chain employs TRBV20-1 and TRBJ1-1; possibly TRBD1 for D (5 bases). V lost 0 bases, J lost 3 bases, and 14 bases lay in between. The CDR3 runs 15 residues. Looked up from germline, CDR1 is DFQATT and CDR2 is SNEGSKA (reference sequence). CDR3 amino acids: CSARDAGTADTEAFF. The DNA for the CDR3 is TGCAGTGCTAGAGATGCCGGGACTGCGGACACTGAAGCTTTCTTT.

This clonotype was picked up many times. J is TRBJ1-3 and V is TRBV10-3; weak D call: TRBD1 (5 bases). V was trimmed by 5 bases and J by 0 bases, leaving 14 bases between them. Germline V gene data show CDR1 as ENHRY and CDR2 as SYGVKD. This CDR3 comprises 16 residues. The chain's CDR3 is CAISNRDGNSGNTIYF. CDR3 sequence (DNA): TGTGCCATCAGTAACCGGGACGGCAACTCTGGAAACACCATATATTTT.

Details on this clonotype: A much larger clone lies one base from this, so it may be a read error. V is TRBV6-5 and J is TRBJ2-3; the D call may be TRBD1 or TRBD2 (5 bases each). The CDR3 sequence is 14 residues long. Germline V gene lookup returns CDR1 MNHEY and CDR2 SVGAGI. Between the trimmed V and J ends, which lost 7 bases and 8 bases, there was a span of 19 bases. The CDR3 reads CASTPGFEGSTQYF. The CDR3 DNA reads TGTGCCAGCACTCCGGGTTTTGAGGGGAGTACGCAGTATTTT.

The table lists this clonotype with many counts. The chain is built from TRBV7-6 and TRBJ2-7; TRBD2 aligns across 9 bases. The germline gives CDR1 SGHVS, CDR2 FNYEAQ. The CDR3 spans 16 residues. The V and J ends lost 2 bases and 4 bases, in that order; junction bases with no gene match: 9. The CDR3 DNA follows: TGTGCCAGCAGCTTAACTGTAGCGGGGGTCACGTACGAGCAGTACTTC. Encoded protein: CASSLTVAGVTYEQYF.

Remarks on this clonotype: A much larger clone is a single base away; this may be a read error. The DNA for the CDR3 is TGCGCCAGCAGCGCAGGCCAGGGTCGGTTTAACACAGATACGCAGTATTTT. Amino acid sequence: CASSAGQGRFNTDTQYF. The rearrangement joins TRBV5-1 to TRBJ2-3; D is possibly TRBD1 (5 bases). The V and J ends lost 4 bases and 2 bases respectively, with 20 bases between them. The CDR3 has 17 amino acids. Germline V gives CDR1 SGHRS, CDR2 YFSETQ. The full variable domain, rest sourced from reference TRBV5-1 and TRBJ2-3, is KAGVTQTPRYLIKTRGQQVTLSCSPISGHRSVSWYQQTPGQGLQFLFEYFSETQRNKGNFPGRFSGRQFSNSRSEMNVSTLELGDSALYLCASSAGQGRFNTDTQYFGPGTRLTVL.

This clonotype was observed a few times. The chain couples TRBV20-1 to TRBJ1-1; D might be TRBD1 (6 bases). The ends were cut back, 1 base at V and 3 bases at J, with 15 bases in the middle. CDR1 DFQATT and CDR2 SNEGSKA come from the germline V gene (reference sequence). This CDR3 contains 15 residues. The CDR3 protein is CSARVPRGGDTEAFF. CDR3 sequence (DNA): TGCAGTGCTAGAGTCCCTAGGGGGGGGGACACTGAAGCTTTCTTT.

The V call is TRBV6-6, the J call TRBJ2-3; TRBD2 agrees at 8 bases. The germline V gene encodes CDR1 MNHNY and CDR2 SVGAGI (reference sequence). V shed 4 bases, J shed 8 bases, and the junction held 11 bases outside the gene matches. CDR3 length equals 15 residues. The CDR3 sequence is CASSFLKASGSTQYF. For the CDR3, the DNA is TGTGCCAGCAGTTTCCTGAAAGCGAGCGGGAGTACGCAGTATTTT.

This clonotype turned up a few times. CDR3 coding DNA: TGTGCCAGTAGTATAGTGCGGGCTAGGGGGAACAATGAGCAGTTCTTC. Residues: CASSIVRARGNNEQFF. This chain links TRBV19 with TRBJ2-1; tentative D call: TRBD1 (6 bases). V lost 1 base and J lost 5, with 15 bases in between. Per germline, CDR1 LNHDA and CDR2 SQIVND (reference sequence). The CDR3 covers 16 residues.

Notes on this clonotype: A much larger clone lies one base from this, so it may be a read error. V usage is TRBV7-9 and J usage is TRBJ1-1, with no clear D. CDR3 size: 15 residues. Germline assignment: CDR1 SEHNR and CDR2 FQNEAQ (reference sequence). The V end lost 4 bases, the J end lost 2 bases, and 14 bases lay between the germline ends. The CDR3 region is CASSSDPPANTEAFF. In nucleotides, the CDR3 is TGTGCCAGCAGCTCAGATCCCCCAGCCAACACTGAAGCTTTCTTT.

This clonotype was found many times. The V and J genes are TRBV6-6 and TRBJ1-2, with D uncertain. The CDR3 covers 13 residues. The ends were cut back, 0 bases at V and 6 bases at J, with 8 bases in the middle. Germline V CDR1 and CDR2: MNHNY, SVGAGI (reference sequence). The CDR3 DNA reads TGTGCCAGCAGTTACTCGACCAAAAATGGCTACACCTTC. It encodes CASSYSTKNGYTF.

The chain has TRBV28 and TRBJ1-3; no reliable D call. The CDR3 sequence is 11 residues long. Between the trimmed V and J ends, which lost 6 bases and 4 bases, there was a span of 4 bases. Germline V gene data show CDR1 as MDHEN and CDR2 as SYDVKM. This CDR3 is CASSDGNTIYF. The CDR3 DNA is TGTGCCAGCAGCGACGGAAACACCATATATTTT.

V is TRBV12-3 or TRBV12-4 and J is TRBJ2-1; D may be TRBD1 (6 bases). There are 14 residues in the CDR3. Deletions cut 6 bases from V and 6 bases from J, with 15 bases between. CDR3 DNA sequence: TGTGCCAGCAGAACTTCGGGACAAGGCAATGAGCAGTTCTTC. Amino acids: CASRTSGQGNEQFF.

The rearrangement uses TRBV7-8 and TRBJ2-3, with D uncertain. Looked up from germline, CDR1 is SGHVS and CDR2 is FQNEAQ. The CDR3 covers 12 residues. Between the trimmed V and J ends, which lost 5 bases and 6 bases, there was a span of 9 bases. CDR3 DNA sequence: TGTGCCAGCAGCCGATTCGGGGATACGCAGTATTTT. Its protein product is CASSRFGDTQYF.

This clonotype was counted ten times or more. This chain links TRBV6-5 with TRBJ1-1; TRBD1 might be the D (6 bases). Trimming removed 5 bases from V and 4 bases from J, with 11 bases in between. Germline V gene data show CDR1 as MNHEY and CDR2 as SVGAGI. This CDR3 is 13 amino acids long. In DNA, the CDR3 is TGTGCCAGCAGTCAGGGGTTGAGCACTGAAGCTTTCTTT. Amino acid sequence: CASSQGLSTEAFF.

This clonotype was counted ten times or more. V gene TRBV29-1 combines with J gene TRBJ1-1; D call uncertain. The CDR3 covers 11 residues. Germline loops: CDR1 SQVTM, CDR2 ANQGSEA. V was trimmed by 6 bases and J by 6 bases, leaving 11 bases between them. This chain's CDR3 is CSVRHGAEAFF. CDR3 nucleotides: TGCAGCGTCCGTCATGGAGCTGAAGCTTTCTTT. Drawing the rest from reference TRBV29-1 and TRBJ1-1, the complete variable domain is SAVISQKPSRDICQRGTSLTIQCQVDSQVTMMFWYRQQPGQSLTLIATANQGSEATYESGFVIDKFPISRPNLTFSTLTVSNMSPEDSSIYLCSVRHGAEAFFGQGTRLTVV.

The chain recombines TRBV11-2 with TRBJ2-2; TRBD1 is a possible D gene (5 bases). The CDR3 is 15 amino acids. V was pared by 3 bases and J by 6 bases, with 14 bases between. Germline values: CDR1 SGHAT, CDR2 FQNNGV. Written as DNA, the CDR3 is TGTGCCAGCAGCTTGATAAGGGGTAGCCCCGGGGAGCTGTTTTTT. This codes for CASSLIRGSPGELFF.

This clonotype was counted only a few times. This rearrangement joins TRBV5-1 to TRBJ2-7; D call uncertain. The length of the CDR3 is 13 residues. The germline CDR1 and CDR2 sequences are SGHRS and YFSETQ. V lost 0 bases, J lost 9 bases, and 13 bases lay in between. For the CDR3, the DNA is TGCGCCAGCAGCTTGGCTCTTGGGTCCGGGCAGTACTTC. It is translated as CASSLALGSGQYF.

This clonotype was picked up many times. This chain joins TRBV7-2 and TRBJ2-7, with 9 bases identical to TRBD1. This CDR3 is built from 15 residues. Germline-derived CDR1 and CDR2 are SGHTA and FQGNSA. With V trimmed by 5 bases and J by 2 bases, 7 bases remained unmatched. In nucleotides, the CDR3 is TGTGCCAGCAGCATTAACAGGGGGCGCCCCTACGAGCAGTACTTC. The encoded protein is CASSINRGRPYEQYF.